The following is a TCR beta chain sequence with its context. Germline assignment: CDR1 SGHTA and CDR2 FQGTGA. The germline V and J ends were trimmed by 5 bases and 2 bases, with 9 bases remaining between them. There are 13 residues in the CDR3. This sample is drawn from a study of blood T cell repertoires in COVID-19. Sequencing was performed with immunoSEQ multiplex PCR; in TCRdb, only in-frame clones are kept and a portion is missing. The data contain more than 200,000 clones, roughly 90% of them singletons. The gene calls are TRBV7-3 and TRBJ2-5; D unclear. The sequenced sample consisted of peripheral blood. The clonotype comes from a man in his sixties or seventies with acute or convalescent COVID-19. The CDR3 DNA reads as TGTGCCAGCAGCCGGTCGGTACAAGAGACCCAGTACTTC. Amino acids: CASSRSVQETQYF.